This TCR beta chain appears in the sequencing data of a study of graft-versus-host responses after intestinal transplantation. About the study: Once they had received anti-thymocyte globulin induction, all recipients took tacrolimus and steroids for around 3 years.

The V gene's germline CDR1 is LNHDA and CDR2 SQIVND (reference sequence). The CDR3 has 13 residues. Trimming shortened V by 8 bases and J by 7 bases, and 15 bases separated the two germline ends. The authors processed graft tissue to release intraepithelial and lamina propria lymphocytes. For this clone: Its antigen remains unidentified.

Points from the study as a whole: Graft-donor T cell macrochimerism in patients accompanied high graft-versus-host to host-versus-graft clonal ratios in allografts.

The data were produced by immunoSEQ multiplex PCR, yet TCRdb's version contains in-frame clones alone and is incomplete. Of 11,000 to 15,000 clones in the sample, approximately 80% were seen once. Sequenced material: ileum tissue, taken approximately 27 days after intestinal transplant. The clonotype comes from a human patient who received an intestinal transplant, so some T cells may come from the graft donor. The chain couples TRBV19 to TRBJ2-1; D remains unclear. The CDR3 spells CASSPAVLNEQFF. CDR3 nucleotides: TGTGCCAGTTCTCCGGCGGTCCTTAATGAGCAGTTCTTC. Using reference TRBV19 and TRBJ2-1 for the parts outside the CDR3, the full variable domain is DGGITQSPKYLFRKEGQNVTLSCEQNLNHDAMYWYRQDPGQGLRLIYYSQIVNDFQKGDIAEGYSVSREKKESFPLTVTSAQKNPTAFYLCASSPAVLNEQFFGPGTRLTVL.